This T cell receptor (beta chain) comes out of a study of blood T cell repertoires in COVID-19. Whole-study context: COVID-19 samples, acute and convalescent, were from the United States, Italy and Spain.

In germline, CDR1 is MDHEN, CDR2 SYDVKM. The CDR3 is made up of 15 amino acids. The junction had 9 bases not matched to a gene; V was cut back by 6 bases and J by 3 bases. As handled by the study authors: Amplification of reference gene primers provided the estimated nucleated cell counts. Profiled with immunoSEQ multiplex PCR; TCRdb holds only in-frame clones, not every one. V and J calls and clone size are copied from that table; D and trimming were computed from the DNA. The repertoire holds some 70,000 clones, with over 80% as singletons. V is TRBV28 and J is TRBJ2-7; 9 nucleotides align to TRBD1. Sequencing used peripheral blood. This sequence was found in a man aged 45-65 years with COVID-19, enrolled during active disease. For the CDR3, the DNA is TGTGCCAGCAGGTGGACAGGGGAGGGTCTCTACGAGCAGTACTTC. Residues: CASRWTGEGLYEQYF.